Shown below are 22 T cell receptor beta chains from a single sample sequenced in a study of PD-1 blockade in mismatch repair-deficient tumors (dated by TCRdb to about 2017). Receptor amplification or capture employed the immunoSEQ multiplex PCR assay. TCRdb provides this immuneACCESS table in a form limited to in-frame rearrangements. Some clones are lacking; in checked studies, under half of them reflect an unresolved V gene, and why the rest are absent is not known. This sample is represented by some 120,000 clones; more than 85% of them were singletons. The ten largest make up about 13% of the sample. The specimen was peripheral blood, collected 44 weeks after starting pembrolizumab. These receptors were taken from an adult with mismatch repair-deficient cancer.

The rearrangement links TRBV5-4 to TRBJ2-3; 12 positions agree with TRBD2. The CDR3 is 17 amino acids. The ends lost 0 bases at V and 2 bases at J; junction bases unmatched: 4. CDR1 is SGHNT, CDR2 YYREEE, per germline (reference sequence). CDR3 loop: CASSLGLAGGLTDTQYF. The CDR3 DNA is TGTGCCAGCAGCTTGGGCCTAGCGGGAGGGCTCACAGATACGCAGTATTTT.

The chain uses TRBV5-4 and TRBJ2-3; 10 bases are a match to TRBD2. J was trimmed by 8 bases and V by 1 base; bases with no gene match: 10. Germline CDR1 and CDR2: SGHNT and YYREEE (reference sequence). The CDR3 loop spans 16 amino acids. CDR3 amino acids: CASSLRPSGGSGTQYF. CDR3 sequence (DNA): TGTGCCAGCAGCTTGAGGCCTAGCGGGGGTTCAGGTACGCAGTATTTT. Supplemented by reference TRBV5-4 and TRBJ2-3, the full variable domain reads ETGVTQSPTHLIKTRGQQVTLRCSSQSGHNTVSWYQQALGQGPQFIFQYYREEENGRGNFPPRFSGLQFPNYSSELNVNALELDDSALYLCASSLRPSGGSGTQYFGPGTRLTVL.

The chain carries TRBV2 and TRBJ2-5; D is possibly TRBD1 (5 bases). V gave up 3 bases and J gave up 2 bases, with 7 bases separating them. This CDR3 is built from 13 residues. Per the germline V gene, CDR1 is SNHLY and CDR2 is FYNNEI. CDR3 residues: CASSEQGQETQYF. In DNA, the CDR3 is TGTGCCAGCAGTGAGCAGGGACAAGAGACCCAGTACTTC.

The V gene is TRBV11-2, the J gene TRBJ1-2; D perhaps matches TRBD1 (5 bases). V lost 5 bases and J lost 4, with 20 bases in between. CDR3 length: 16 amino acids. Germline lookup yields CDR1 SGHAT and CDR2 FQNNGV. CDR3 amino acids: CASSLVGPGLFYGYTF. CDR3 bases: TGTGCCAGCAGCCTGGTGGGGCCAGGCCTCTTCTATGGCTACACCTTC. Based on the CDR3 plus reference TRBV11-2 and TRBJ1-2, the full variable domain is EAGVAQSPRYKIIEKRQSVAFWCNPISGHATLYWYQQILGQGPKLLIQFQNNGVVDDSQLPKDRFSAERLKGVDSTLKIQPAKLEDSAVYLCASSLVGPGLFYGYTFGSGTRLTVV.

Here the CDR3 reads CASSQSGDRPYNEQFF. CDR3 DNA: TGCGCCAGCAGTCAATCTGGGGACAGGCCCTACAATGAGCAGTTCTTC. The chain has TRBV23-1 and TRBJ2-1, with 8 bases matching TRBD1. TRBV23-1 is known as an ORF, though its function is uncertain. This CDR3 region has 16 residues. Unmatched junction bases numbered 3, after V lost 0 bases and J lost 2 bases.

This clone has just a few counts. CDR3 nucleotide sequence: TGTGCCAGCAGCTTTAGCGGGAGACCCTACAATGAGCAGTTCTTC. Translated: CASSFSGRPYNEQFF. The chain recombines TRBV7-9 with TRBJ2-1; TRBD2 matches at 9 bases. The V gene's germline CDR1 is SEHNR and CDR2 FQNEAQ (reference sequence). The V and J ends lost 3 bases and 2 bases, in that order; junction bases with no gene match: 2. The CDR3 is 15 amino acids.

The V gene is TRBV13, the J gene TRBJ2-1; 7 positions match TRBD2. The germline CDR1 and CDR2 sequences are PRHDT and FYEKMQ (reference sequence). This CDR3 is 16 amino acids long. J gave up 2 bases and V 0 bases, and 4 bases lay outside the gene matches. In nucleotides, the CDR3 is TGTGCCAGCAGCTTAGGGCCAAGCGGGACCTACAATGAGCAGTTCTTC. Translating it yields CASSLGPSGTYNEQFF.

The chain's CDR3 is CASSSDGGGNQPQHF. CDR3 in DNA: TGCGCCAGCAGCAGCGATGGGGGGGGGAATCAGCCCCAGCATTTT. V gene TRBV5-1 combines with J gene TRBJ1-5; a possible D gene is TRBD1 (5 bases). Trimming left V 4 bases short and J 4 bases short, with 15 bases between. Germline CDR1 and CDR2: SGHRS and YFSETQ. There are 15 residues in the CDR3.

This chain's CDR3 is CASSFLRAGGGEQYF. The DNA of the CDR3 is TGTGCCAGCAGCTTTCTTCGAGCGGGAGGGGGGGAGCAGTACTTC. J is TRBJ2-7 and V is TRBV11-2; the match to TRBD2 covers 10 bases. The CDR3 sequence is 15 residues long. J gave up 7 bases and V 3 bases, and 9 bases lay outside the gene matches. Germline V gives CDR1 SGHAT, CDR2 FQNNGV.

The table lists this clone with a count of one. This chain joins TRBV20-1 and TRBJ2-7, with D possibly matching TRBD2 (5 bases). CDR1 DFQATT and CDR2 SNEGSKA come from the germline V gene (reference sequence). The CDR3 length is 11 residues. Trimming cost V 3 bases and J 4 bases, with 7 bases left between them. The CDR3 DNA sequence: TGCAGTGCTAGTCGGGGATACGAGCAGTACTTC. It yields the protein CSASRGYEQYF.

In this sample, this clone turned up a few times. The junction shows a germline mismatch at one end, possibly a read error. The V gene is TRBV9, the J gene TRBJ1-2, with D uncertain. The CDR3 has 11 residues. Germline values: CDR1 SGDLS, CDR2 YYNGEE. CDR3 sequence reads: CASSPAAQAIF. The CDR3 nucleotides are TGTGCCAGCAGCCCTGCTGCTCAGGCGATCTTC.

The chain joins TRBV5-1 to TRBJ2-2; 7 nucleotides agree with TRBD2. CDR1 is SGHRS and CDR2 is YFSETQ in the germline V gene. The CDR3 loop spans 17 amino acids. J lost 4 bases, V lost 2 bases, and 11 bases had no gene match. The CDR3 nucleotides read TGCGCCAGCAGCTTCGGTTGGGGGACTAAGTCCACCGGGGAGCTGTTTTTT. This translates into CASSFGWGTKSTGELFF.

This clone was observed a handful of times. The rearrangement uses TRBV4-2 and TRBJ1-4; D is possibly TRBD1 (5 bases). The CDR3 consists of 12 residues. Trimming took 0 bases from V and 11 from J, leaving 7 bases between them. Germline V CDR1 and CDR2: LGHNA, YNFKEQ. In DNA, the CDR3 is TGTGCCAGCAGCCAAGACAGGGAGAAACTGTTTTTT. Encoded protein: CASSQDREKLFF.

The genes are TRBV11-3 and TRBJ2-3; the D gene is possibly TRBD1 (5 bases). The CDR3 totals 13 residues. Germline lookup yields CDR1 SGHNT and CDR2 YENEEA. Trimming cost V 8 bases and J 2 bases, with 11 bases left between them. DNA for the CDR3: TGTGCCAGCGCAGGGCAAAACACAGATACGCAGTATTTT. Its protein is CASAGQNTDTQYF.

The DNA of the CDR3 is TGTGCCAGTAGTACCCAACAGGGGGGAAATGGCTACACCTTC. As protein: CASSTQQGGNGYTF. This chain joins TRBV19 and TRBJ1-2, with 8 bases matching TRBD1. From germline, CDR1 is LNHDA and CDR2 SQIVND (reference sequence). This CDR3 spans 14 amino acids. The V and J ends lost 4 bases and 6 bases, in that order; junction bases with no gene match: 7.

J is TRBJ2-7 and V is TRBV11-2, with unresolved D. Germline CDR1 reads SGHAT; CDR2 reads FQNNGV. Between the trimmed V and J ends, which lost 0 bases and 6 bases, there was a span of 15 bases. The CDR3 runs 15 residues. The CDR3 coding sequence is TGTGCCAGCAGCTTAGATAACCAGCTCTGGGGCGAGCAGTACTTC. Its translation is CASSLDNQLWGEQYF.

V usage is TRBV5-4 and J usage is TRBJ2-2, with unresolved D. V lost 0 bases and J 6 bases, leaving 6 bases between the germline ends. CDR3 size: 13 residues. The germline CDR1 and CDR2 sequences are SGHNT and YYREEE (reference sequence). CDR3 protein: CASSLAVAGELFF. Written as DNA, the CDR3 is TGTGCCAGCAGCTTGGCGGTTGCCGGGGAGCTGTTTTTT.

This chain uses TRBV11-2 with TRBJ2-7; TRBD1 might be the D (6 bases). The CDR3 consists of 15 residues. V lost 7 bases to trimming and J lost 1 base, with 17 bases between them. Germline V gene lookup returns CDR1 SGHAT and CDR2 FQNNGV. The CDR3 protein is CASTVGARNSYEQYF. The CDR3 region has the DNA TGTGCCAGCACGGTGGGGGCGAGAAATTCCTACGAGCAGTACTTC.

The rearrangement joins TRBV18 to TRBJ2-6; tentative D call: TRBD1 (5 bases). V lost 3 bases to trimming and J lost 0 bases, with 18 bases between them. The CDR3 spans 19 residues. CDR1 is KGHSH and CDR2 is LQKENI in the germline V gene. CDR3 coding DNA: TGTGCCAGCTCACCGCGACCTGGCCAGGGTTACTCTGGGGCCAACGTCCTGACTTTC. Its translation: CASSPRPGQGYSGANVLTF.

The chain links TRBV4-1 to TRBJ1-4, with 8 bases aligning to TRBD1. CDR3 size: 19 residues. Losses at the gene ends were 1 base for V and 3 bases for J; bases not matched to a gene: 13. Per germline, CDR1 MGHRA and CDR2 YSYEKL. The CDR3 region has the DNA TGCGCCAGCAGCCAAGTTTTCCGACAGGGGTCAGAAGCTAATGAAAAACTGTTTTTT. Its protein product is CASSQVFRQGSEANEKLFF.

The DNA for the CDR3 is TGTGCCAGCAGTGCCGGGCTGAACACTGAAGCTTTCTTT. Its translation is CASSAGLNTEAFF. The chain is built from TRBV27 and TRBJ1-1; D gene unclear. The V gene's germline CDR1 is MNHEY and CDR2 SMNVEV (reference sequence). The CDR3 sequence is 13 residues long. V lost 5 bases and J 0 bases, leaving 7 bases between the germline ends.

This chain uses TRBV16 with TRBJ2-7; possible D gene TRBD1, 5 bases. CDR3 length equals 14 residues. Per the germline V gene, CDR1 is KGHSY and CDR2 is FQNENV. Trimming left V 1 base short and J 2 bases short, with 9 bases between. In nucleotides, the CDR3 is TGTGCCAGCAGCCAATATCACAGGACCTACGAGCAGTACTTC. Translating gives CASSQYHRTYEQYF.